This is a list of T cell receptor beta chains from one sample in a study of T cell repertoires in cytomegalovirus infection. TCRdb passed the reads through MiXCR, listing each CDR3 protein once. Of 680,000 or so distinct CDR3 sequences listed, roughly 36% are singletons. Their antigens remain unidentified. Here the sequenced sample was cultured PBMCs, taken from culture after CMV antigen stimulation. These TCRs come from a human donor in good health (CMV status not recorded). Some clones in this sample may be carry-over from other donors' samples. The CDR3 runs from the conserved cysteine through the conserved F or W. Fields, in order: clone size, V gene, D gene, J gene, CDR3 protein, CDR3 DNA. A D gene is named only where the DNA matches it firmly. Some rows have no size entry. The others give once, few or many, or a class for an expanded clone.

size: .
V: TRBV20-1
D: .
J: TRBJ1-2
CDR3: CSGNRDYGYTF
DNA: TGCAGTGGCAATCGAGACTATGGCTACACCTTC

size: .
V: TRBV20-1
D: .
J: TRBJ2-3
CDR3: CSARDLAREDTDTQYF
DNA: TGCAGTGCTAGAGATCTGGCGAGGGAAGACACAGATACGCAGTATTTT

size: few
V: TRBV20-1
D: .
J: TRBJ1-4
CDR3: CSARDGGLPLNEKLFF
DNA: TGCAGTGCTAGAGATGGGGGGTTACCCCTTAATGAAAAACTGTTTTTT

size: few
V: TRBV6-5
D: .
J: TRBJ2-7
CDR3: CASTPNGYRYEQYF
DNA: TGTGCCAGCACCCCTAATGGGTACCGCTACGAGCAGTACTTC

size: .
V: TRBV10-3
D: .
J: TRBJ1-1
CDR3: CAIRESGMNTEAFF
DNA: TGTGCCATCAGAGAGTCAGGGATGAACACTGAAGCTTTCTTT

size: .
V: TRBV7-9
D: .
J: TRBJ1-1
CDR3: CASSLLMNTEAFF
DNA: TGTGCCAGCAGCTTATTGATGAACACTGAAGCTTTCTTT

size: many
V: TRBV19
D: TRBD2
J: TRBJ2-7
CDR3: CASSIGGGSYEQYF
DNA: TGTGCCAGTAGTATCGGGGGGGGGTCCTACGAGCAGTACTTC

size: .
V: TRBV6-2/TRBV6-3
D: TRBD2
J: TRBJ2-1
CDR3: CASSYRAGDPNSNEQFF
DNA: TGTGCCAGCAGTTACCGGGCGGGAGACCCCAATAGCAATGAGCAGTTCTTC

size: .
V: TRBV5-1
D: .
J: TRBJ2-1
CDR3: CASNTEGRNEQFF
DNA: TGCGCCAGCAACACAGAGGGTCGCAATGAGCAGTTCTTC

size: .
V: TRBV7-6
D: TRBD2
J: TRBJ2-1
CDR3: CASSLNGGRPNNEQFF
DNA: TGTGCCAGCAGCTTAAATGGCGGGAGGCCGAACAATGAGCAGTTCTTC

size: .
V: TRBV20-1
D: .
J: TRBJ2-3
CDR3: CSARRGTSTDTQYF
DNA: TGCAGTGCTAGAAGGGGGACAAGCACAGATACGCAGTATTTT

size: .
V: TRBV5-6
D: .
J: TRBJ1-2
CDR3: CASRLTGFYGYTF
DNA: TGTGCCAGCAGACTGACCGGTTTCTATGGCTACACCTTC

size: few
V: TRBV7-2
D: TRBD1
J: TRBJ2-3
CDR3: CATDRSTDTQYF
DNA: TGTGCCACGGACAGGAGCACAGATACGCAGTATTTT

size: .
V: TRBV20-1
D: .
J: TRBJ1-2
CDR3: CSARDVGRRYGYTF
DNA: TGCAGTGCTAGAGATGTGGGGAGGCGGTATGGCTACACCTTC

size: once
V: TRBV20-1
D: .
J: TRBJ2-3
CDR3: CSASLRDITQYF
DNA: TGCAGTGCTAGTCTTCGGGACATAACGCAGTATTTT

size: few
V: TRBV11-2
D: .
J: TRBJ2-1
CDR3: CASSFWTLNNEQFF
DNA: TGTGCCAGCAGCTTTTGGACACTAAACAATGAGCAGTTCTTC

size: few
V: TRBV7-2
D: .
J: TRBJ2-3
CDR3: CASSPEHAGQYF
DNA: TGTGCCAGCAGCCCGGAGCACGCCGGGCAGTATTTT

size: .
V: TRBV4-1
D: .
J: TRBJ1-2
CDR3: CASSQRVGGQGGYTF
DNA: TGCGCCAGCAGCCAGCGCGTAGGAGGGCAGGGGGGCTACACCTTC

size: many
V: TRBV7-2
D: TRBD2
J: TRBJ2-5
CDR3: CASSLLAGHPRDF
DNA: TGTGCCAGCAGCCTACTAGCGGGCCACCCCCGGGACTTC

size: few
V: TRBV6-2/TRBV6-3
D: TRBD1
J: TRBJ1-1
CDR3: CASSYTGQGAFTEAFF
DNA: TGTGCCAGCAGTTACACCGGCCAGGGGGCCTTCACTGAAGCTTTCTTT

size: .
V: TRBV28
D: .
J: TRBJ2-6
CDR3: CASSLIWLSGANVLTF
DNA: TGTGCCAGCAGTTTGATATGGCTCAGCGGGGCCAACGTCCTGACTTTC

size: .
V: TRBV2
D: .
J: TRBJ2-2
CDR3: CASTSVNTGELFF
DNA: TGTGCCAGCACATCAGTGAACACCGGGGAGCTGTTTTTT

size: few
V: TRBV5-5
D: TRBD2
J: TRBJ2-2
CDR3: CASSSNIRPLAGGTGELFF
DNA: TGTGCCAGCAGCTCGAATATTCGGCCCCTCGCGGGAGGTACCGGGGAGCTGTTTTTT

size: many
V: TRBV7-2
D: .
J: TRBJ2-4
CDR3: CASSPTGDSIQYF
DNA: TGTGCCAGCAGCCCTACGGGAGACAGCATTCAGTACTTC

size: .
V: TRBV12-3/TRBV12-4
D: TRBD1
J: TRBJ2-5
CDR3: CASSRQGLQETQYF
DNA: TGTGCCAGCAGTAGACAGGGCCTACAAGAGACCCAGTACTTC

size: .
V: TRBV7-7
D: .
J: TRBJ1-5
CDR3: CASSFYQPQHF
DNA: TGTGCCAGCAGCTTCTATCAGCCCCAGCATTTT

size: few
V: TRBV5-4
D: .
J: TRBJ2-5
CDR3: CASSLAQAPGVTQYF
DNA: TGTGCCAGCAGCTTGGCGCAGGCCCCGGGGGTGACCCAGTACTTC

size: .
V: TRBV5-4
D: .
J: TRBJ2-1
CDR3: CASSLYLGSLNEQFF
DNA: TGTGCCAGCAGCTTGTATTTGGGCAGCCTTAATGAGCAGTTCTTC

size: .
V: TRBV4-1
D: .
J: TRBJ2-3
CDR3: CASSPLGKTSTQYF
DNA: TGCGCCAGCAGCCCCCTCGGGAAGACGAGTACGCAGTATTTT

size: few
V: TRBV28
D: .
J: TRBJ2-2
CDR3: CASSLMRGSNGELFF
DNA: TGTGCCAGCAGTTTAATGAGGGGGAGTAACGGGGAGCTGTTTTTT

size: .
V: TRBV19
D: TRBD2
J: TRBJ2-4
CDR3: CASSISGAGKNIQYF
DNA: TGTGCCAGTAGTATAAGCGGGGCCGGTAAAAACATTCAGTACTTC

size: .
V: TRBV19
D: TRBD1
J: TRBJ1-1
CDR3: CASSDRGEEAFF
DNA: TGTGCCAGTAGCGACAGGGGCGAGGAAGCTTTCTTT